The clone carrying this T cell receptor beta chain has a count of ten or more. This specimen belongs to a study of Graves' ophthalmopathy and Graves' hyperthyroidism. Amplified material comprised TCR beta CDR3 regions derived from RNA transcripts. First-round RT-PCR with HTBI primers preceded a second-round multiplex PCR. TCRdb ran MiXCR on the multiplex PCR reads and lists one entry per CDR3 protein. The sample lists under 800,000 distinct CDR3 sequences; about 24% were seen once. What supplied the PBMCs was about 9.1 ml of fresh peripheral blood. The sequence was collected from a woman younger than 35 with stable Graves' hyperthyroidism. Some clones in this sample may be carry-over from other donors' samples. The sequenced material came from peripheral blood.

The CDR3 coding sequence is TGCAGGCCGGGGCAGAATAAACCGAACACTGAAGCTTTCTTT. The encoded protein is CRPGQNKPNTEAFF. The gene calls are TRBV20-1 and TRBJ1-1; maybe TRBD1 (5 bases). Germline CDR1 is DFQATT and CDR2 is SNEGSKA (reference sequence). The CDR3 runs to 14 residues.